This entry lists 19 T cell receptor beta chains sequenced from one sample in a study of T cell responses to AZD1222 COVID-19 vaccine. Method: immunoSEQ multiplex PCR; TCRdb's copy keeps in-frame clones and lacks some. The table shows some 70,000 clones, with less than 90% occurring only once. The source was peripheral blood, collected on day 0 of AZD1222 vaccination. The source of these receptors is an adult in good health.

This chain links TRBV7-2 with TRBJ1-4, with D uncertain. The germline V and J ends were trimmed by 2 bases and 8 bases, with 9 bases remaining between them. Per the germline V gene, CDR1 is SGHTA and CDR2 is FQGNSA. The CDR3 runs to 13 residues. CDR3 sequence (DNA): TGTGCCAGCAGCTTACCCGGGCTAGAAAAACTGTTTTTT. Translation: CASSLPGLEKLFF.

J is TRBJ1-6 and V is TRBV6-6; 11 positions agree with TRBD1. The V and J ends lost 7 bases and 9 bases, in that order; junction bases with no gene match: 11. This CDR3 comprises 16 residues. Germline-derived CDR1 and CDR2 are MNHNY and SVGAGI (reference sequence). This chain's CDR3 is CASKGQGGSTSSPLHF. The CDR3 DNA reads TGTGCCAGCAAGGGACAGGGGGGGAGTACTAGTTCACCCCTCCACTTT.

The V call is TRBV28, the J call TRBJ1-2, with 9 bases identical to TRBD1. This CDR3 region has 12 residues. Germline CDR1 reads MDHEN; CDR2 reads SYDVKM. V was clipped by 5 bases and J by 12 bases; unmatched bases: 7. CDR3: CASSSGQGRDTF. Here the CDR3 DNA reads TGTGCCAGCAGTAGCGGACAGGGGCGGGACACCTTC.

Worth noting for this clone: The DNA is omitted, as the CDR3 cannot be located on it reliably, and the CDR3 follows TCRdb's listing. V gene TRBV28 combines with J gene TRBJ1-3. Germline assignment: CDR1 MDHEN and CDR2 SYDVKM. The CDR3 is made up of 14 amino acids, end residues included. CDR3 residues: CASSSSGAGNTIYF.

The chain is built from TRBV5-1 and TRBJ2-7; tentative D call: TRBD1 (6 bases). Trimming removed 0 bases at V and 3 bases at J, with 10 bases between. CDR3 length equals 14 residues. The germline V gene has CDR1 SGHRS and CDR2 YFSETQ. CDR3 nucleotide sequence: TGCGCCAGCAGCTTGGAAGGCAGGGGCTACGAGCAGTACTTC. It yields the protein CASSLEGRGYEQYF.

V usage is TRBV7-2 and J usage is TRBJ1-2; D gene ambiguous. The CDR3 is 14 amino acids. The ends were cut back, 4 bases at V and 8 bases at J, with 17 bases in the middle. Germline CDR1 SGHTA, CDR2 FQGNSA. The CDR3 DNA is TGTGCCAGCAGCTCATCGACAAACCAGTTAGGCTACACCTTC. Translated: CASSSSTNQLGYTF.

This clone has only one observation. The chain links TRBV9 to TRBJ1-1, with D unclear. CDR1 is SGDLS and CDR2 is YYNGEE in the germline V gene. This CDR3 comprises 16 residues. V dropped 0 bases and J dropped 0 bases, with 12 bases sitting between them. The CDR3 protein is CASSVGRTEMNTEAFF. CDR3 coding DNA: TGTGCCAGCAGCGTAGGCCGTACAGAGATGAACACTGAAGCTTTCTTT.

This CDR3 reads CASSLVVNTEAFF. In nucleotides, the CDR3 is TGTGCCAGCAGTTTAGTAGTAAACACTGAAGCTTTCTTT. The chain is built from TRBV27 and TRBJ1-1; no firm D call. This CDR3 has 13 residues. Germline lookup yields CDR1 MNHEY and CDR2 SMNVEV (reference sequence). V lost 2 bases and J lost 2, with 6 bases in between.

V and J are TRBV11-1 and TRBJ2-5; D is possibly TRBD1 (6 bases). This CDR3 region has 15 residues. The V gene's germline CDR1 is SGHAT and CDR2 FQDESV (reference sequence). The V and J ends lost 1 base and 5 bases respectively, with 14 bases between them. The CDR3 bases are TGTGCCAGCAGCTTAGTTATTGGGGGCCTGGAGACCCAGTACTTC. It encodes CASSLVIGGLETQYF.

The chain combines TRBV3-1 (or the pseudogene TRBV3-2) with TRBJ2-7, with D unclear. This CDR3 is built from 14 residues. CDR1 is LGHDT, CDR2 YNNKEL, per germline (reference sequence). V was pared by 0 bases and J by 0 bases, with 6 bases between. The CDR3 sequence is CASSQDANSYEQYF. DNA for the CDR3: TGTGCCAGCAGCCAAGATGCTAACTCCTACGAGCAGTACTTC.

This chain connects TRBV5-1 to TRBJ1-4; D unresolved. The CDR3 has 15 amino acids. V shed 4 bases and J shed 4 bases, with 14 bases lying between them. Germline V gives CDR1 SGHRS, CDR2 YFSETQ. CDR3 DNA sequence: TGCGCCAGCAGCCCCTTGGGCGGGAATAATGAAAAACTGTTTTTT. Translating gives CASSPLGGNNEKLFF.

There are a few counts of this clone. V gene TRBV10-3 combines with J gene TRBJ2-7, with D perhaps matching TRBD1 (8 bases). This CDR3 contains 15 residues. Per the germline V gene, CDR1 is ENHRY and CDR2 is SYGVKD. V lost 0 bases, J lost 5 bases, and 14 bases lay in between. CDR3 DNA: TGTGCCATCAGTGAGTCGTGGACAGGGAGGGACGAGCAGTACTTC. Its translation is CAISESWTGRDEQYF.

The gene calls are TRBV28 and TRBJ2-5, with TRBD2 matching over 15 bases. The CDR3 is 18 amino acids. Trimming took 2 bases from V and 3 from J; bases not matched to a gene: 7. Germline V lookup: CDR1 MDHEN, CDR2 SYDVKM. CDR3 sequence: CASSLGLAGGRGEETQYF. CDR3 bases: TGTGCCAGCAGTTTAGGACTAGCGGGGGGGCGTGGAGAAGAGACCCAGTACTTC. The variable domain in full, with the rest retrieved from reference TRBV28 and TRBJ2-5, is DVKVTQSSRYLVKRTGEKVFLECVQDMDHENMFWYRQDPGLGLRLIYFSYDVKMKEKGDIPEGYSVSREKKERFSLILESASTNQTSMYLCASSLGLAGGRGEETQYFGPGTRLLVL.

The V gene is TRBV19, the J gene TRBJ2-7, with 8 bases matching TRBD2. The V segment lost 1 base and the J segment 5 bases; nucleotides outside the gene matches: 13. The CDR3 has 17 amino acids. Germline V gives CDR1 LNHDA, CDR2 SQIVND (reference sequence). As DNA, the CDR3 is TGTGCCAGTAGTATAGGGCCCCCGGGGGGGGGCAGCGACGAGCAGTACTTC. Its translation: CASSIGPPGGGSDEQYF.

The chain recombines TRBV7-9 with TRBJ2-3; a possible D gene is TRBD1 (7 bases). Trimming pared 5 bases from V and 7 bases from J, leaving 25 bases between. The length of the CDR3 is 17 residues. The germline CDR1 and CDR2 sequences are SEHNR and FQNEAQ (reference sequence). The CDR3 sequence is CASSPPGGGLRRNTQYF. The CDR3 bases are TGTGCCAGCAGCCCCCCCGGAGGGGGCTTAAGGAGGAATACGCAGTATTTT.

The V and J genes are TRBV30 and TRBJ1-6; D possibly corresponds to TRBD1 (5 bases). CDR3 length: 15 amino acids. Germline CDR1 and CDR2: GTSNPN and SVGIG (reference sequence). The V end lost 3 bases, the J end lost 10 bases, and 19 bases lay between the germline ends. The CDR3 here is CAWRPPGLLGSPLHF. CDR3 sequence (DNA): TGTGCCTGGAGACCTCCGGGACTGCTTGGATCACCCCTCCACTTT.

The V call is TRBV28, the J call TRBJ1-2; D unclear. The CDR3 is 13 amino acids. V was cut by 2 bases and J by 8 bases, with 12 bases left in between. Germline V gene lookup returns CDR1 MDHEN and CDR2 SYDVKM. As DNA, the CDR3 is TGTGCCAGCAGTTTAAGTGGGGTTGGAGGCTACACCTTC. Protein product: CASSLSGVGGYTF.

This clone showed up just a few times. The chain has TRBV28 and TRBJ1-1, with D uncertain. CDR3 size: 11 residues. With 3 bases removed from V and 11 bases from J, the gap between germline ends came to 10 bases. Germline V lookup: CDR1 MDHEN, CDR2 SYDVKM. The CDR3 DNA is TGTGCCAGCAGTTTCAGTTATATTGCTTTCTTT. Translation: CASSFSYIAFF.

The gene calls are TRBV3-1 (or the pseudogene TRBV3-2) and TRBJ2-5, with 8 bases lining up with TRBD2. J gave up 6 bases and V 1 base, and 16 bases lay outside the gene matches. Germline-derived CDR1 and CDR2 are LGHDT and YNNKEL (reference sequence). The CDR3 contains 18 residues. CDR3 nucleotides: TGTGCCAGCAGCCAAGTCGGGTCGGGGGGGCATCCTGACAAGACCCAGTACTTC. Its translation is CASSQVGSGGHPDKTQYF.